This T cell receptor beta chain was found in a study of blood T cell repertoires in COVID-19. Libraries were prepared by immunoSEQ multiplex PCR; TCRdb keeps only in-frame clonotypes and omits some of them. Among 90,000 to 150,000 clones listed, about 79% were seen once. There are 17 residues in the CDR3. Germline V CDR1 and CDR2: KGHSH, LQKENI. Trimming removed 1 base from V and 4 bases from J, with 18 bases in between. What was sequenced was peripheral blood. This TCR came from a woman aged 80 or over with acute or convalescent COVID-19. The chain employs TRBV18 and TRBJ2-3; unclear D gene. CDR3 DNA sequence: TGTGCCAGCTCACCACGGATGAGCGTCGACGCCTCAGATACGCAGTATTTT. It is translated as CASSPRMSVDASDTQYF.